These 10 T cell receptor beta chains came from one sample sequenced in a study of cytomegalovirus exposure and HLA in healthy donors. The PCR contained 60 Vbeta and 13 Jbeta primers. TCRdb's copy holds only in-frame clones and misses some; the assay was immunoSEQ multiplex PCR. The table records about 100,000 clones, roughly 82% of them present only once. What was sequenced was PBMCs. Receptors originate from a man aged 45-60 years in good health and CMV-seronegative.

This rearrangement joins TRBV9 to TRBJ2-2; 9 bases match TRBD2. V was pared by 3 bases and J by 5 bases, with 11 bases of the junction left unmatched. Germline assignment: CDR1 SGDLS and CDR2 YYNGEE. CDR3 size: 17 residues. In DNA form, the CDR3 reads TGTGCCAGCAGCGCCCCCCGGGGCGGGGGGGCAACCGGGGAGCTGTTTTTT. Protein sequence: CASSAPRGGGATGELFF.

The rearrangement joins TRBV7-9 to TRBJ2-2, with D possibly being TRBD1 (6 bases). CDR3 size: 15 residues. V lost 5 bases and J 0 bases, leaving 10 bases between the germline ends. Germline-derived CDR1 and CDR2 are SEHNR and FQNEAQ (reference sequence). The CDR3 reads CASSRDTSNTGELFF. The DNA of the CDR3 is TGTGCCAGCAGCAGGGACACCTCGAACACCGGGGAGCTGTTTTTT. Full variable domain (remainder filled in from reference TRBV7-9 and TRBJ2-2): DTGVSQNPRHKITKRGQNVTFRCDPISEHNRLYWYRQTLGQGPEFLTYFQNEAQLEKSRLLSDRFSAERPKGSFSTLEIQRTEQGDSAMYLCASSRDTSNTGELFFGEGSRLTVL.

This clone showed up just once. J is TRBJ1-2 and V is TRBV5-1, with D uncertain. This CDR3 contains 14 residues. In germline, CDR1 is SGHRS, CDR2 YFSETQ. V was cut by 2 bases and J by 4 bases, with 12 bases left in between. The CDR3 loop reads CASSFESTIYGYTF. CDR3 DNA sequence: TGCGCCAGCAGCTTTGAGTCTACGATCTATGGCTACACCTTC.

The chain has TRBV19 and TRBJ2-3, with TRBD2 matching 12 bases. Germline V lookup: CDR1 LNHDA, CDR2 SQIVND (reference sequence). CDR3 length: 16 residues. The ends lost 6 bases at V and 8 bases at J; junction bases unmatched: 12. CDR3 DNA: TGTGCCAGTAGCCTGGGGACTAGCGGGTTCGGGGGTACGCAGTATTTT. Translated: CASSLGTSGFGGTQYF. Full variable domain (remainder filled in from reference TRBV19 and TRBJ2-3): DGGITQSPKYLFRKEGQNVTLSCEQNLNHDAMYWYRQDPGQGLRLIYYSQIVNDFQKGDIAEGYSVSREKKESFPLTVTSAQKNPTAFYLCASSLGTSGFGGTQYFGPGTRLTVL.

This chain connects TRBV5-1 to TRBJ1-2; 12 positions match TRBD1. Germline trimming cut 4 bases from V and 4 bases from J; bases unmatched to any gene: 5. There are 15 residues in the CDR3. The germline CDR1 and CDR2 sequences are SGHRS and YFSETQ. The CDR3 sequence is CASSPGTGGGYGYTF. The CDR3 DNA follows: TGCGCCAGCAGCCCCGGGACAGGGGGCGGCTATGGCTACACCTTC.

The V and J genes are TRBV5-1 and TRBJ1-5, with D unclear. Trimming left V 4 bases short and J 3 bases short, with 8 bases between. The CDR3 loop spans 13 amino acids. CDR1 is SGHRS, CDR2 YFSETQ, per germline. The CDR3 reads CASSSAINQPQHF. In DNA form, the CDR3 reads TGCGCCAGCAGCAGCGCCATCAATCAGCCCCAGCATTTT.

The sample holds a few counts of this clone. The chain carries TRBV4-1 and TRBJ2-7, with D possibly TRBD2 on 6 matching bases. Trimming left V 4 bases short and J 4 bases short, with 20 bases between. The CDR3 runs to 16 residues. Germline assignment: CDR1 MGHRA and CDR2 YSYEKL. Here the CDR3 reads CASSPSRDFRGYEQYF. The CDR3 region has the DNA TGCGCCAGCAGCCCGTCCCGGGACTTTCGTGGGTACGAGCAGTACTTC.

This rearrangement joins TRBV5-1 to TRBJ2-7; TRBD1 matches at 7 bases. J was trimmed by 1 base and V by 0 bases; bases with no gene match: 1. Germline V gene sequence: CDR1 SGHRS, CDR2 YFSETQ. The CDR3 consists of 14 residues. In nucleotides, the CDR3 is TGCGCCAGCAGCTTGGAGACAGGGTCCTACGAGCAGTACTTC. Translation: CASSLETGSYEQYF.

V usage is TRBV19 and J usage is TRBJ2-3; 9 bases are shared with TRBD2. Per germline, CDR1 LNHDA and CDR2 SQIVND (reference sequence). Trimming took 9 bases from V and 2 from J; bases not matched to a gene: 6. This CDR3 is built from 14 residues. The CDR3 sequence: CASRSSGNTDTQYF. The CDR3 region has the DNA TGTGCCAGCCGATCTAGCGGGAACACAGATACGCAGTATTTT.

The V and J genes are TRBV2 and TRBJ1-5; 9 bases are a match to TRBD1. The germline V gene encodes CDR1 SNHLY and CDR2 FYNNEI. The length of the CDR3 is 15 residues. V was pared by 2 bases and J by 7 bases, with 6 bases of the junction left unmatched. CDR3 sequence: CASSEHRGPTQPQHF. DNA of the CDR3: TGTGCCAGCAGTGAACACAGGGGGCCGACGCAGCCCCAGCATTTT.